What follows describes a single TCR beta chain. No antigen is known for it. This entry comes from a study of STAT5B mutations in CD4+ large granular lymphocyte leukemia. General observations from the study: Patient cell sources varied; more than five CD4-sorted samples entered the clonality comparison.

The data were produced by immunoSEQ multiplex PCR, yet TCRdb's version contains in-frame clones alone and is incomplete. The sample contains fewer than 9,000 clones, roughly 80% of which appear only once. The CDR3 spans 14 residues. Germline-derived CDR1 and CDR2 are SGDLS and YYNGEE. Trimming left V 4 bases short and J 0 bases short, with 9 bases between. V is TRBV9 and J is TRBJ2-3; D not certain. The sequenced sample consisted of PBMCs. This receptor was taken from a woman aged 55 to 70 with CD4+ T-cell large granular lymphocyte leukemia. The CDR3 reads CASSSHSSTDTQYF. The CDR3 nucleotides are TGTGCCAGCAGCTCTCACAGTAGCACAGATACGCAGTATTTT.